The source of this TCR beta chain is a study of blood T cell repertoires in COVID-19. Study overall: Sources were T cells, B-cell-depleted T cells, or PBMCs; the material itself was cDNA or gDNA.

The V gene's germline CDR1 is SGHAT and CDR2 FQDESV (reference sequence). The CDR3 runs to 13 residues. V was trimmed by 5 bases and J by 7 bases, leaving 12 bases between them. In this sample, this clone turned up once. Per the original methods: Reference gene primer amplification gave estimated nucleated cell counts. Measured with immunoSEQ multiplex PCR; TCRdb has only the in-frame clones, and not every one. The V and J calls and the clone size are those of that table, but D and trimming were determined from the DNA. The data show over 150,000 clones, approximately 84% seen once. Participant age was about 18 to 89 years, and participants resided in around 24 US areas. Cohort allocation depended upon clinical history that participants reported.

This clonotype was sampled from a man aged 40-49 years who had recovered from COVID-19. The chain combines TRBV11-1 with TRBJ2-1; D is perhaps TRBD2 (7 bases). Sequenced: PBMCs or T cells enriched from blood (not recorded which). DNA for the CDR3: TGTGCCAGCAGCGCTAAGGGGGGGAATGAGCAGTTCTTC. It encodes CASSAKGGNEQFF.